The 25 T cell receptor beta chains below all came from one sample that was sequenced in a study of T cells in women clearing cervical HPV infection (dated by TCRdb to 2017 to 2018). The library was generated by the immunoSEQ multiplex PCR assay. The source is immuneACCESS, and TCRdb retained only in-frame sequences with V and J called. Part of the clones is not carried over; for the studies checked, unresolved V genes explain less than half of this, and the remainder is unexplained. This sample's table lists about 30,000 clones. The ten largest make up 5% to 7.5% of the sample. The sample comprised blood buffy coat. The source is a woman between 18 and 75 years old with a cervical HPV16 infection that either progressed to CIN3+ or cleared (not recorded which).

About this clone itself: The read terminates 3 residues ahead of where the CDR3 ends, so the germline J gene completes it. The chain joins TRBV5-1 to TRBJ1-2, with a possible D match to TRBD1 (6 bases). V was clipped by 3 bases and J by 6 bases, with 9 bases between them. Looked up from germline, CDR1 is SGHRS and CDR2 is YFSETQ. The CDR3 loop spans 12 amino acids. This CDR3 is CASSWNRDGYTF. The part of the CDR3 DNA that was read is TGCGCCAGCAGCTGGAACAGGGATGGC.

In regard to this clone: The read ends 3 residues shy of where the CDR3 ends; the end is completed using the germline J gene. The chain carries TRBV2 and TRBJ1-5; 8 bases align to TRBD1. V was pared by 2 bases and J by 7 bases, with 1 base of the junction left unmatched. Germline CDR1 reads SNHLY; CDR2 reads FYNNEI. This CDR3 is built from 13 residues. The CDR3 region is CASSETGGQPQHF. The DNA read from the CDR3 is TGTGCCAGCAGTGAAACAGGGGGACAGCCC.

Comments on this clone: Sequencing ends 3 residues short of the CDR3 end; the germline J gene provides the rest. V gene TRBV6-2 or TRBV6-3 combines with J gene TRBJ1-6, with D possibly matching TRBD1 (5 bases). The CDR3 has 15 amino acids. Germline CDR1 MNHEY, CDR2 SVGEGT. V was cut by 4 bases and J by 9 bases, with 16 bases left in between. CDR3 DNA, as far as it was read: TGTGCCAGCAGTTTCTCCGACAGTGAAACTTCACCC. The encoded protein is CASSFSDSETSP. The CDR3 as a whole reads CASSFSDSETSPLHF.

Worth noting for this clone: The DNA ends 3 residues before the CDR3 does, and the rest of the CDR3 is filled in from the germline J gene. J is TRBJ2-2 and V is TRBV19, with 7 bases identical to TRBD1. From germline, CDR1 is LNHDA and CDR2 SQIVND (reference sequence). This CDR3 comprises 16 residues. With V trimmed by 4 bases and J by 6 bases, 11 bases remained unmatched. CDR3 residues: CASSTSGGYRSGELFF. The CDR3 DNA, read in part, is TGTGCCAGTAGTACATCAGGGGGATACCGTTCCGGGGAG.

For this clone: Read coverage stops 3 residues before the CDR3 terminus; the germline J gene supplies the remainder. The chain combines TRBV30 with TRBJ2-7; no definite D call. Germline lookup yields CDR1 GTSNPN and CDR2 SVGIG (reference sequence). This CDR3 comprises 11 residues. V dropped 4 bases and J dropped 4 bases, with 8 bases sitting between them. CDR3 DNA, as far as it was read: TGTGCCTGGATCCTCGGGTACGAG. As protein: CAWILGYE. From start to end, the CDR3 is CAWILGYEQYF.

The part of the CDR3 DNA that was read is TGCAGTGCTAGACAGGCACTGAACACTGAA. It encodes CSARQALNTE. The entire CDR3 protein is CSARQALNTEAFF. V is TRBV20-1 and J is TRBJ1-1; D ambiguous. The read terminates 3 residues before the CDR3 end, so the remaining end is supplied by the germline J gene. V was shortened by 2 bases and J by 0 bases, with 7 bases between the two germline ends. The CDR3 totals 13 residues. CDR1 is DFQATT and CDR2 is SNEGSKA in the germline V gene (reference sequence).

Concerning this clone itself: The read terminates 3 residues before the CDR3 end, so the remaining end is supplied by the germline J gene. The chain carries TRBV6-4 and TRBJ2-5; TRBD2 aligns across 10 bases. V lost 6 bases and J lost 4; bases outside the gene matches: 8. Germline assignment: CDR1 MRHNA and CDR2 SNTAGT. The CDR3 has 15 residues. The CDR3 is CASSSTSGQGETQYF. CDR3 DNA (partial): TGTGCCAGCAGCTCGACTAGCGGGCAAGGAGAGACC.

Turning to this clone: The read stops 3 residues short of the end of the CDR3; the missing end is completed from the germline J gene. This chain connects TRBV28 to TRBJ1-6; D perhaps matches TRBD1 (5 bases). V lost 7 bases to trimming and J lost 3 bases, with 13 bases between them. The CDR3 loop spans 15 amino acids. Germline CDR1 and CDR2: MDHEN and SYDVKM. The chain's CDR3 is CASTQTDFYNSPLHF. Partial CDR3 DNA: TGTGCCAGCACCCAGACAGATTTCTATAATTCACCC.

Worth noting for this clone: Read sequence stops 3 residues before the CDR3 end, and the germline J gene provides the missing end. The chain links TRBV7-9 to TRBJ1-5; maybe TRBD1 (5 bases). This CDR3 spans 15 amino acids. Trimming removed 5 bases from V and 5 bases from J, with 16 bases in between. Germline CDR1 reads SEHNR; CDR2 reads FQNEAQ (reference sequence). The CDR3: CASSPGNWGDQPQHF. The sequenced CDR3 bases are TGTGCCAGCAGCCCAGGGAATTGGGGCGATCAGCCC.

Comments on this clone: The read halts 3 residues ahead of the CDR3 end, with the missing end drawn from the germline J gene. V and J are TRBV18 and TRBJ1-1; no firm D call. V was trimmed by 3 bases and J by 0 bases, leaving 8 bases between them. The germline gives CDR1 KGHSH, CDR2 LQKENI. The CDR3 runs to 14 residues. The CDR3 is CASSPGLLNTEAFF. The covered CDR3 bases are TGTGCCAGCTCACCTGGACTATTGAACACTGAA. The full variable domain, in which reference TRBV18 and TRBJ1-1 provide the parts outside the CDR3, is NAGVMQNPRHLVRRRGQEARLRCSPMKGHSHVYWYRQLPEEGLKFMVYLQKENIIDESGMPKERFSAEFPKEGPSILRIQQVVRGDSAAYFCASSPGLLNTEAFFGQGTRLTVV.

Concerning this clone: The read comes to an end 3 residues before the CDR3 does, leaving the germline J gene to fill in the end. The chain couples TRBV28 to TRBJ1-2, with a possible D match to TRBD1 (6 bases). This CDR3 spans 13 amino acids. Germline assignment: CDR1 MDHEN and CDR2 SYDVKM. Trimming pared 5 bases from V and 4 bases from J, leaving 11 bases between. CDR3 loop: CASSSQGPYGYTF. CDR3 DNA (partial): TGTGCCAGCAGTAGCCAGGGGCCCTATGGC.

The CDR3 reads CSAHRRLAGGPKETQYF. The sequenced part of the CDR3 DNA is TGCAGTGCTCACAGGCGACTAGCGGGGGGTCCTAAAGAGACC. This chain connects TRBV20-1 to TRBJ2-5, with 13 bases aligning to TRBD2. Read sequence stops 3 residues before the CDR3 end, and the germline J gene provides the missing end. CDR1 is DFQATT, CDR2 SNEGSKA, per germline (reference sequence). This CDR3 region has 17 residues. The trim removed 5 bases at V and 3 bases at J, leaving 12 bases unmatched.

The sequenced part of the CDR3 DNA is TGTGCCAGCAGTTTGGGGGGTTCACTCCGCTCCTACGAG. Translated, it gives CASSLGGSLRSYE. The entire CDR3 is CASSLGGSLRSYEQYF. The chain is built from TRBV12-3 or TRBV12-4 and TRBJ2-7; D might be TRBD2 (6 bases). With the read ending 3 residues before the CDR3 end, the germline J gene is used to fill in that end. This CDR3 has 16 residues. Trimming pared 3 bases from V and 0 bases from J, leaving 15 bases between.

Remarks on this clone: The read falls 3 residues short of the CDR3 end, and the missing part is taken from the germline J gene. The chain couples TRBV5-1 to TRBJ1-4; D ambiguous. The germline V gene encodes CDR1 SGHRS and CDR2 YFSETQ. Deletions cut 1 base from V and 2 bases from J, with 15 bases between. This CDR3 has 17 residues. CDR3 sequence: CASSLSRVGSTNEKLFF. The part of the CDR3 DNA that was read is TGCGCCAGCAGCTTGTCACGGGTCGGGTCCACTAATGAAAAA.

As to this clone: Read data end 3 residues before the CDR3 end; the end is taken from the germline J gene. The chain combines TRBV7-3 with TRBJ2-1; D might be TRBD2 (7 bases). CDR3 length equals 14 residues. CDR1 is SGHTA and CDR2 is FQGTGA in the germline V gene. The germline V and J ends were trimmed by 6 bases and 2 bases, with 11 bases remaining between them. The covered CDR3 bases are TGTGCCAGCAGTGGGCGGGGGCCCTACAATGAG. Amino acids: CASSGRGPYNE. The whole CDR3 protein is CASSGRGPYNEQFF.

In regard to this clone: The CDR3 end lies 3 residues beyond the end of the read and is filled in from the germline J gene. J is TRBJ2-7 and V is TRBV30, with 9 bases matching TRBD1. There are 13 residues in the CDR3. Trimming at V came to 3 bases and at J to 5 bases, leaving 5 bases not matched to a gene. Germline values: CDR1 GTSNPN, CDR2 SVGIG (reference sequence). CDR3 residues: CAWSGTGPHEQYF. The part of the CDR3 DNA that was read is TGTGCCTGGAGCGGGACAGGGCCCCACGAG. Supplemented by reference TRBV30 and TRBJ2-7, the full variable domain reads SQTIHQWPATLVQPVGSPLSLECTVEGTSNPNLYWYRQAAGRGLQLLFYSVGIGQISSEVPQNLSASRPQDRQFILSSKKLLLSDSGFYLCAWSGTGPHEQYFGPGTRLTVT.

Points on this clone: Sequencing ends 3 residues short of the CDR3 end; the germline J gene provides the rest. The chain combines TRBV30 with TRBJ1-5; 9 bases match TRBD1. Germline trimming cut 4 bases from V and 3 bases from J; bases unmatched to any gene: 7. Germline lookup yields CDR1 GTSNPN and CDR2 SVGIG (reference sequence). The CDR3 is 15 amino acids. The CDR3 reads CAWTPGDRVNQPQHF. The DNA read from the CDR3 is TGTGCCTGGACCCCCGGGGACAGGGTCAATCAGCCC.

The CDR3 protein is CASSPLAGEQETQYF. The DNA read from the CDR3 is TGTGCCAGCAGCCCGTTGGCGGGGGAACAAGAGACC. The rearrangement links TRBV4-2 to TRBJ2-5; 7 bases fit TRBD2. The read terminates 3 residues before the CDR3 end, so the remaining end is supplied by the germline J gene. Trimming removed 4 bases from V and 2 bases from J; junction bases left unmatched: 7. The CDR3 runs 15 residues. Germline V lookup: CDR1 LGHNA, CDR2 YNFKEQ.

Of note for this clone: The sequenced fragment ends 3 residues before the CDR3 boundary, so the rest is inferred from the germline J gene. The chain is built from TRBV2 and TRBJ2-3; possible D gene TRBD2, 6 bases. The CDR3 length is 12 residues. Trimming removed 2 bases at V and 6 bases at J, with 6 bases between. The germline gives CDR1 SNHLY, CDR2 FYNNEI. The CDR3 reads CASSERGDTQYF. CDR3 DNA (partial): TGTGCCAGCAGTGAACGGGGGGATACG.

Worth noting for this clone: The read ends 3 residues shy of where the CDR3 ends; the end is completed using the germline J gene. The chain is built from TRBV9 and TRBJ1-1; 7 nucleotides match TRBD1. Germline V gene data show CDR1 as SGDLS and CDR2 as YYNGEE. The CDR3 has 15 residues. CDR3 amino acids: CASSATGQAPEEAFF. The CDR3 bases that were read are TGTGCCAGCAGCGCCACCGGACAGGCCCCCGAAGAA.

CDR3 residues: CASSLEGDYGYTF. Partial CDR3 DNA: TGTGCCAGCAGCTTAGAGGGGGACTATGGC. The chain has TRBV7-6 and TRBJ1-2, with D perhaps matching TRBD1 (6 bases). The read stops 3 residues short of the end of the CDR3; the missing end is completed from the germline J gene. Per germline, CDR1 SGHVS and CDR2 FNYEAQ. This CDR3 comprises 13 residues. Trimming stripped 1 base from V and 3 bases from J, with 6 bases between. The full variable domain, in which reference TRBV7-6 and TRBJ1-2 provide the parts outside the CDR3, is GAGVSQSPRYKVTKRGQDVALRCDPISGHVSLYWYRQALGQGPEFLTYFNYEAQQDKSGLPNDRFSAERPEGSISTLTIQRTEQRDSAMYRCASSLEGDYGYTFGSGTRLTVV.

Comments on this clone: The read finishes 3 residues shy of the CDR3 end, and the germline J gene is used to complete it. The chain is built from TRBV11-2 and TRBJ1-5; no reliable D call. The CDR3 length is 13 residues. Trimming removed 0 bases at V and 7 bases at J, with 7 bases between. Germline CDR1 and CDR2: SGHAT and FQNNGV. Partial CDR3 DNA: TGTGCCAGCAGCTTAGAACAGTTCCAGCCC. It encodes CASSLEQFQP. The full CDR3 sequence reads CASSLEQFQPQHF.

Points on this clone: The read ends 3 residues before the CDR3 terminus; that terminus is restored from the germline J gene. V is TRBV5-1 and J is TRBJ2-5; D is perhaps TRBD1 (5 bases). Deletions cut 0 bases from V and 2 bases from J, with 11 bases between. The germline V gene has CDR1 SGHRS and CDR2 YFSETQ. The CDR3 spans 15 residues. CDR3 in amino acids: CASSLAPRDQETQYF. Incomplete CDR3 DNA: TGCGCCAGCAGCTTGGCCCCCAGGGATCAAGAGACC.

Regarding this clone: With the read ending 3 residues before the CDR3 end, the germline J gene is used to fill in that end. The chain employs TRBV7-9 and TRBJ2-5; D perhaps matches TRBD2 (5 bases). The CDR3 spans 12 residues. Trimming shortened V by 1 base and J by 7 bases, and 7 bases separated the two germline ends. Germline V gene lookup returns CDR1 SEHNR and CDR2 FQNEAQ (reference sequence). The CDR3 sequence is CASSLDRGTQYF. The sequenced CDR3 bases are TGTGCCAGCAGCTTAGACCGGGGGACC.

Comments on this clone: The read finishes 3 residues shy of the CDR3 end, and the germline J gene is used to complete it. The chain joins TRBV2 to TRBJ2-3, with a possible D match to TRBD2 (7 bases). CDR1 SNHLY and CDR2 FYNNEI come from the germline V gene. The CDR3 totals 13 residues. Trimming took off 7 bases at V and 3 bases at J, with 11 bases between the two ends. Partial CDR3 DNA: TGTGCCAGCAATAGGGGGGGAACAGATACG. Amino acid sequence: CASNRGGTDT. The full CDR3 is CASNRGGTDTQYF.